Each of the 32 T cell receptor beta chains below was sequenced from the same sample in a study of post-analysis software for immune sequencing data. Study findings and constraints: Roughly 5 TRBV segments, including TRBV5-6, TRBV5-1 and TRBV20-1, were more frequent in patients than controls.

Researchers reported that TCR beta cDNA libraries carried unique molecular identifiers. TCRdb re-analysed the PCR reads in MiXCR, keeping a single row per CDR3 protein. The table has under 200,000 distinct CDR3 sequences, 29% seen once. What these receptors recognize is not known. Input material: blood. The receptor source for this set is a girl aged 2-17 years with multiple sclerosis.

Worth noting for this clonotype: At one boundary the junction diverges from the germline segment, which might be a read error. V and J are TRBV2 and TRBJ2-1; 12 bases are shared with TRBD1. The DNA end lines up better with TRBJ2-7; the J call may be wrong. The CDR3 is 16 residues long. Germline lookup yields CDR1 SNHLY and CDR2 FYNNEI. CDR3 loop: CVSSGTGGVGSNEQYF. The DNA for the CDR3 is TGTGTCAGCAGTGGGACAGGGGGCGTGGGTAGTAATGAGCAGTACTTC.

The V and J genes are TRBV27 and TRBJ2-2; 10 nucleotides agree with TRBD1. The CDR3 spans 15 residues. Germline assignment: CDR1 MNHEY and CDR2 SMNVEV (reference sequence). Unmatched junction bases numbered 4, after V lost 6 bases and J lost 3 bases. Here the CDR3 reads CASSLTGGDTGELFF. The CDR3 region has the DNA TGTGCCAGCAGCTTGACAGGGGGCGACACCGGGGAGCTGTTTTTT.

This chain connects TRBV5-1 to TRBJ2-1; perhaps TRBD1 as D (6 bases). The CDR3 is 15 residues long. Per germline, CDR1 SGHRS and CDR2 YFSETQ. V gave up 5 bases and J gave up 2 bases, with 14 bases separating them. CDR3 sequence reads: CASSRPGQAYNEQFF. CDR3 bases: TGCGCCAGCAGTCGGCCGGGACAAGCCTACAATGAGCAGTTCTTC.

Of note for this clonotype: Possible read error: a much larger clone is one base away. The chain carries TRBV29-1 and TRBJ2-1; 7 nucleotides match TRBD1. Germline V gene data show CDR1 as SQVTM and CDR2 as ANQGSEA. This CDR3 contains 13 residues. V shed 7 bases and J 1 base; nucleotides not matched to a gene: 4. The CDR3 region has the DNA TGCAGCGCCAGGGGGACGTCCTACAATGAGCAGTTCTTC. Encoded protein: CSARGTSYNEQFF.

This clonotype was recorded once. Here the CDR3 DNA reads TGTGCCAGCAGCTCCTCCAGGCTAGTCCCCTACAATGAGCAGTACTTC. Amino acids: CASSSSRLVPYNEQYF. This rearrangement joins TRBV11-3 to TRBJ2-1; D gene uncertain. The J call is in doubt because the DNA end fits TRBJ2-7 better. CDR1 and CDR2 from the germline V gene are SGHNT and YENEEA. The CDR3 contains 16 residues.

In its sample, this clonotype was seen many times. V gene TRBV7-9 combines with J gene TRBJ2-1; D remains unclear. The CDR3 contains 17 residues. Between the trimmed V and J ends, which lost 0 bases and 0 bases, there was a span of 12 bases. CDR1 and CDR2 (germline): SEHNR, FQNEAQ (reference sequence). CDR3 loop: CASSLARESSSYNEQFF. Here the CDR3 DNA reads TGTGCCAGCAGCTTAGCAAGGGAAAGTAGCTCCTACAATGAGCAGTTCTTC.

This clonotype occurred many times. This rearrangement joins TRBV7-8 to TRBJ2-7; 8 bases line up with TRBD2. The CDR3 is 18 amino acids. Germline trimming cut 5 bases from V and 0 bases from J; bases unmatched to any gene: 15. The germline V gene has CDR1 SGHVS and CDR2 FQNEAQ. CDR3 in amino acids: CASSPPGASGSSSYEQYF. The CDR3 DNA is TGTGCCAGCAGCCCGCCGGGGGCTAGCGGGTCCAGCTCCTACGAGCAGTACTTC.

The J gene is TRBJ2-5, the V gene TRBV15; no clear D gene. The CDR3 has 13 amino acids. From germline, CDR1 is LNHNV and CDR2 YYDKDF (reference sequence). Trimming left V 0 bases short and J 4 bases short, with 6 bases between. Here the CDR3 reads CATSRDRRETQYF. The CDR3 coding sequence is TGTGCCACCAGCAGAGATCGCCGAGAGACCCAGTACTTC.

This clonotype was detected many times. This chain uses TRBV29-1 with TRBJ2-7; 7 bases fit TRBD1. Germline V CDR1 and CDR2: SQVTM, ANQGSEA. The CDR3 loop spans 12 amino acids. After removal of 2 bases from V and 2 bases from J, the junction contained 0 bases not matched to a gene. CDR3 DNA: TGCAGCGTTGAACAGGGGGCCTACGAGCAGTACTTC. It codes for CSVEQGAYEQYF.

Many counts were recorded for this clonotype. The chain joins TRBV12-3 or TRBV12-4 to TRBJ2-7, with 7 bases that match TRBD2. The V segment lost 5 bases and the J segment 1 base; nucleotides outside the gene matches: 5. CDR3 length equals 14 residues. The CDR3 region is CASSEAGRSYEQYF. The CDR3 bases are TGTGCCAGCAGTGAAGCGGGGCGGTCCTACGAGCAGTACTTC.

The gene calls are TRBV6-6 and TRBJ1-1; D possibly corresponds to TRBD1 (6 bases). The CDR3 spans 14 residues. CDR1 is MNHNY and CDR2 is SVGAGI in the germline V gene (reference sequence). Trimming shortened V by 6 bases and J by 4 bases, and 15 bases separated the two germline ends. The CDR3 reads CASSTNRDGTEAFF. Here the CDR3 DNA reads TGTGCCAGCAGCACTAACAGGGATGGCACTGAAGCTTTCTTT.

The sample holds a few counts of this clonotype. This chain uses TRBV7-8 with TRBJ2-1; TRBD2 agrees at 11 bases. This CDR3 contains 15 residues. CDR1 SGHVS and CDR2 FQNEAQ come from the germline V gene. J gave up 6 bases and V 5 bases, and 6 bases lay outside the gene matches. The CDR3 region has the DNA TGTGCCAGCAGCCACGGGACTAGCGGAAGCAATGAGCAGTTCTTC. Protein product: CASSHGTSGSNEQFF.

There are many counts of this clonotype. V gene TRBV5-1 combines with J gene TRBJ2-7; 7 bases are shared with TRBD1. Germline V gives CDR1 SGHRS, CDR2 YFSETQ. This CDR3 region has 16 residues. Trimming at V came to 3 bases and at J to 2 bases, leaving 11 bases not matched to a gene. CDR3 DNA: TGCGCCAGCAGCTCCGGGGACAGTACAATCGCCTACGAGCAGTACTTC. Protein sequence: CASSSGDSTIAYEQYF.

The genes are TRBV9 and TRBJ2-1, with D tentatively TRBD2 (6 bases). This CDR3 contains 15 residues. V was trimmed by 0 bases and J by 10 bases, leaving 17 bases between them. The germline V gene has CDR1 SGDLS and CDR2 YYNGEE. CDR3 protein: CASSVVGGARGEQFF. In DNA, the CDR3 is TGTGCCAGCAGCGTAGTCGGGGGAGCCCGGGGCGAGCAGTTCTTC.

CDR3: CASSTLSGSGTGELFF. In DNA, the CDR3 is TGCGCCAGCAGCACTCTAAGCGGGAGCGGAACCGGGGAGCTGTTTTTT. The chain employs TRBV5-1 and TRBJ2-2, with 8 bases aligning to TRBD2. Germline assignment: CDR1 SGHRS and CDR2 YFSETQ. The CDR3 is 16 residues long. Trimming removed 4 bases from V and 5 bases from J; junction bases left unmatched: 10.

Points on this clonotype: The conserved phenylalanine or tryptophan normally closing the CDR3 is absent here, so this likely arose from a read error. This chain uses TRBV18 with TRBJ2-7; no definite D call. The V and J ends lost 5 bases and 0 bases respectively, with 14 bases between them. The CDR3 sequence is 15 residues long. Germline-derived CDR1 and CDR2 are KGHSH and LQKENI. The CDR3 sequence: CASSSPDWSSYEQYC. CDR3 in DNA: TGTGCCAGCTCATCCCCCGATTGGAGCTCCTACGAGCAGTACTGC.

This rearrangement joins TRBV20-1 to TRBJ2-7, with D hard to call. V was trimmed by 2 bases and J by 7 bases, leaving 12 bases between them. Germline V gene sequence: CDR1 DFQATT, CDR2 SNEGSKA (reference sequence). The CDR3 loop spans 12 amino acids. CDR3 nucleotide sequence: TGCAGTGCTAGACCTACTTCTGGGGAGCAGTACTTC. The encoded protein is CSARPTSGEQYF.

As regards this clonotype: Just one base apart from a much larger clone, this may be a read error. The rearrangement joins TRBV7-2 to TRBJ2-5, with D hard to call. Between the trimmed V and J ends, which lost 4 bases and 1 base, there was a span of 7 bases. The CDR3 runs 13 residues. The germline V gene has CDR1 SGHTA and CDR2 FQGNSA. In nucleotides, the CDR3 is TGTGCCAGCAGCTGGGTCTCCCAAGAGACCCAGTACTTC. This sequence encodes CASSWVSQETQYF.

With regard to this clonotype: This could be a read error, since a much larger clone is one nucleotide away. The genes are TRBV29-1 and TRBJ2-1, with TRBD1 identical over 8 bases. With V trimmed by 4 bases and J by 7 bases, 9 bases remained unmatched. The CDR3 contains 14 residues. Germline CDR1 is SQVTM and CDR2 is ANQGSEA. The CDR3 loop is CSVGTGSGRNEQFF. In DNA form, the CDR3 reads TGCAGCGTTGGGACAGGGAGTGGTAGGAATGAGCAGTTCTTC.

Details on this clonotype: This may be a read error, as it is one base from a much larger clone. The rearrangement links TRBV28 to TRBJ2-3, with D hard to call. The length of the CDR3 is 11 residues. From germline, CDR1 is MDHEN and CDR2 SYDVKM. CDR3 loop: CASGVGDTQDF. CDR3 DNA sequence: TGTGCCAGCGGGGTCGGAGATACGCAGGATTTT. Full variable domain (remainder filled in from reference TRBV28 and TRBJ2-3): DVKVTQSSRYLVKRTGEKVFLECVQDMDHENMFWYRQDPGLGLRLIYFSYDVKMKEKGDIPEGYSVSREKKERFSLILESASTNQTSMYLCASGVGDTQDFGPGTRLTVL.

The V gene is TRBV20-1, the J gene TRBJ2-5, with 7 bases that match TRBD2. The CDR3 totals 14 residues. CDR1 DFQATT and CDR2 SNEGSKA come from the germline V gene (reference sequence). The ends lost 4 bases at V and 5 bases at J; junction bases unmatched: 10. The CDR3 coding sequence is TGCAGTGCTAATCTCGCGGGAGCGGGGGAGACCCAGTACTTC. Amino acid sequence: CSANLAGAGETQYF.

This clonotype was recorded at least ten times. V gene TRBV6-6 combines with J gene TRBJ1-6; D is ambiguous. The CDR3 loop spans 15 amino acids. Germline CDR1 reads MNHNY; CDR2 reads SVGAGI (reference sequence). V lost 0 bases, J lost 4 bases, and 7 bases lay in between. CDR3 sequence: CASSYSVDYNSPLHF. CDR3 DNA sequence: TGTGCCAGCAGTTACTCGGTGGATTATAATTCACCCCTCCACTTT.

In regard to this clonotype: A single base separates this from a much larger clone, so it may be a read error. Given the absence of the conserved phenylalanine or tryptophan at the CDR3 end, a read error is likely. Here the CDR3 DNA reads TGTGCCAGCAGCCTCCCCGCGAACAATGAGCAGTTCTGC. Its translation: CASSLPANNEQFC. The V call is TRBV7-3, the J call TRBJ2-1; unclear D gene. Germline lookup yields CDR1 SGHTA and CDR2 FQGTGA. The CDR3 extends over 13 amino acids. Between the trimmed V and J ends, which lost 5 bases and 5 bases, there was a span of 10 bases.

About this clonotype: One junction end does not reproduce the germline sequence, and a read error may be involved. J is TRBJ1-2 and V is TRBV5-1, with D uncertain. Germline values: CDR1 SGHRS, CDR2 YFSETQ. The CDR3 runs 17 residues. The CDR3 sequence: CASNLDSRPWGTTRYTF. The CDR3 nucleotides are TGCGCCAGCAACTTGGACTCTAGACCTTGGGGAACTACTCGCTACACCTTC.

This clonotype appeared once. The chain recombines TRBV28 with TRBJ2-3; D gene uncertain. Germline lookup yields CDR1 MDHEN and CDR2 SYDVKM. CDR3 length: 17 residues. The V gene lost 1 base and the J gene lost 2 bases, with 16 bases spanning the gap. The CDR3 here is CASSLLPVADITDTQYF. CDR3 nucleotides: TGTGCCAGCAGTTTATTACCTGTGGCGGATATCACAGATACGCAGTATTTT.

Here the CDR3 DNA reads TGCGCCAGCAGCTTGGCCAGTAGGGTAGGAGCTTTCTTT. This translates into CASSLASRVGAFF. This chain links TRBV5-1 with TRBJ1-1, with D hard to call. Germline CDR1 SGHRS, CDR2 YFSETQ. This CDR3 is 13 amino acids long. Trimming removed 0 bases at V and 10 bases at J, with 13 bases between.

This clonotype has only a few counts. The chain recombines TRBV10-1 with TRBJ1-2; D gene unclear. CDR1 and CDR2 from the germline V gene are WNHNN and SYGVQD (reference sequence). V lost 3 bases and J lost 0, with 5 bases in between. The CDR3 is made up of 13 amino acids. Here the CDR3 DNA reads TGCGCCAGCAGTGACAGCCCTAACTATGGCTACACCTTC. This translates into CASSDSPNYGYTF.

The chain has TRBV28 and TRBJ2-4, with TRBD2 matching over 13 bases. Germline V gene sequence: CDR1 MDHEN, CDR2 SYDVKM. V lost 1 base and J lost 13; bases outside the gene matches: 7. There are 15 residues in the CDR3. CDR3 nucleotides: TGTGCCAGCAGTTTATCCGGACTAGCGGGAGAAGAGCAGTACTTC. It is translated as CASSLSGLAGEEQYF.

This clonotype was seen repeatedly, ten times or more. J is TRBJ2-7 and V is TRBV29-1, with 7 positions matching TRBD1. V gave up 4 bases and J gave up 0 bases; unmatched junction bases: 3. CDR1 is SQVTM, CDR2 ANQGSEA, per germline. The CDR3 totals 13 residues. CDR3 protein: CSVVTGDSYEQYF. CDR3 nucleotide sequence: TGCAGCGTTGTAACAGGGGACTCCTACGAGCAGTACTTC.

This clonotype was counted only a few times. The chain uses TRBV6-6 and TRBJ2-7, with a possible D match to TRBD1 (5 bases). CDR1 and CDR2 from the germline V gene are MNHNY and SVGAGI (reference sequence). Deletions cut 0 bases from V and 2 bases from J, with 14 bases between. The length of the CDR3 is 16 residues. CDR3 protein: CASSYSRQTVPYEQYF. DNA for the CDR3: TGTGCCAGCAGTTACTCGAGGCAGACAGTTCCCTACGAGCAGTACTTC.

The chain is built from TRBV30 and TRBJ1-1; D call uncertain. The CDR3 loop spans 12 amino acids. Germline loops: CDR1 GTSNPN, CDR2 SVGIG (reference sequence). Trimming stripped 2 bases from V and 8 bases from J, with 12 bases between. The CDR3, as DNA: TGTGCCTGGAGTTCGTCGGGCCGCGAAGCTTTCTTT. Translated, it gives CAWSSSGREAFF.

The rearrangement joins TRBV28 to TRBJ1-6, with D tentatively TRBD1 (5 bases). V shed 7 bases and J shed 10 bases, with 17 bases lying between them. This CDR3 spans 14 amino acids. Germline V gene lookup returns CDR1 MDHEN and CDR2 SYDVKM. The CDR3 DNA follows: TGTGCCAGCAAGGTACAGGAGGTTTGGTCACCCCTCCACTTT. Amino acid sequence: CASKVQEVWSPLHF.